A selection of T cell receptor beta chains follows, all from one sample in a study of response to subunit inactivated influenza vaccine. TCRdb independently ran MiXCR on the RT-PCR reads; one entry per CDR3 protein. The data hold approximately 500,000 distinct CDR3 sequences, with under 15% observed a single time. The sequenced sample was PBMCs from blood, obtained 35 to 45 days after vaccination. These receptor sequences come from a man aged 50 or older who received an inactivated influenza vaccine. CDR3s include the opening cysteine and the closing phenylalanine or tryptophan. Clone size appears in some rows only: once, few, many, or a class for an expanded clone.

V gene: TRBV7-8
clone size: many
J gene: TRBJ2-1
CDR3 length: 15
CDR3 protein: CASSLARTVLSEQFF

V gene: TRBV11-2
clone size: .
J gene: TRBJ2-7
CDR3 length: 13
CDR3 protein: CASRPKGGNEQYF

V gene: TRBV4-1
clone size: few
J gene: TRBJ2-3
CDR3 length: 17
CDR3 protein: CASSQTPAVSEADTQYF

V gene: TRBV5-1
clone size: few
J gene: TRBJ2-3
CDR3 length: 14
CDR3 protein: CASSLLGFTDTQYF

V gene: TRBV29-1
clone size: many
J gene: TRBJ2-2
CDR3 length: 12
CDR3 protein: CSVAWRTGELFF

V gene: TRBV20-1
clone size: few
J gene: TRBJ1-3
CDR3 length: 14
CDR3 protein: CSGREARTGNTIYF

V gene: TRBV7-9
clone size: few
J gene: TRBJ2-1
CDR3 length: 14
CDR3 protein: CASSPKMTSDEQFF

V gene: TRBV2
clone size: .
J gene: TRBJ1-4
CDR3 length: 14
CDR3 protein: CASSEQRINEKLFF

V gene: TRBV7-2
clone size: .
J gene: TRBJ2-7
CDR3 length: 16
CDR3 protein: CASSRPGTTSLGEQYF

V gene: TRBV5-5
clone size: few
J gene: TRBJ1-2
CDR3 length: 15
CDR3 protein: CASSLDRVAGYGYTF

V gene: TRBV21-1
clone size: .
J gene: TRBJ2-3
CDR3 length: 17
CDR3 protein: CASSRLAGAGNPDTQYF

V gene: TRBV20-1
clone size: few
J gene: TRBJ2-1
CDR3 length: 16
CDR3 protein: CSAREVRGSSYNEQFF